The subject of this entry is one TCR beta chain. This record comes from a study of shared T cell receptors in the human thymus. TCRdb's copy holds only in-frame clones and misses some; the assay was immunoSEQ multiplex PCR. Of around 67,000 clones in the sample, 90% to 95% are singletons; the top ten hold less than 0.04%. Trimming pared 0 bases from V and 6 bases from J, leaving 12 bases between. This CDR3 is 14 amino acids long. Germline assignment: CDR1 LGHNA and CDR2 YNFKEQ. The sample taken for sequencing was thymocytes. The receptor's source is a human donor. V usage is TRBV4-2 and J usage is TRBJ2-7, with D perhaps matching TRBD2 (7 bases). The CDR3 sequence: CASSQDRGDIEQYF. CDR3 nucleotides: TGTGCCAGCAGCCAAGACCGGGGGGACATCGAGCAGTACTTC.